This entry describes one T cell receptor beta chain. The antigen is unknown. Using immunoSEQ multiplex PCR, the repertoire was profiled, and TCRdb retains in-frame clones only, with some absent. The sample holds approximately 2.4 million clones; approximately 95% are singletons and the top ten take around 0.13%. This sample stems from a study of shared clonotypes between healthy human individuals. CDR1 is SEHNR and CDR2 is FQNEAQ in the germline V gene (reference sequence). The CDR3 runs 15 residues. With 5 bases clipped from V and 4 bases from J, the junction kept 4 bases outside the gene matches. Study-level findings and limits: Between a handful of donors, naive CD4 clonotypes were shared at a level of roughly 5.5%.

V gene TRBV7-9 combines with J gene TRBJ2-7, with 14 bases lining up with TRBD2. The receptor was derived from a man aged 18 to 29 in good health. The sequencing input was naive CD4+ T cells sorted from blood. Subset specified: CD45RA+ positively selected. The CDR3 region is CASSRGLAGEYEQYF. DNA of the CDR3: TGTGCCAGCAGCCGGGGACTAGCGGGAGAATACGAGCAGTACTTC.